These 7 T cell receptor beta chains came from one sample sequenced in a study of T cells in Graves' hyperthyroidism and ophthalmopathy. TCR beta CDR3 sequences were amplified from RNA transcripts. Researchers ran a first-round RT-PCR on the TCR CDR3 using the HTBI primer set. TCRdb ran MiXCR on the multiplex PCR reads and lists one entry per CDR3 protein. The table has about 640,000 distinct CDR3 sequences, 45% seen once; the top ten hold more than 7%. Input material: peripheral blood or thyroid tissue (not recorded which). The receptors stem from an adult man with Graves' disease, either hyperthyroidism or ophthalmopathy (not recorded which).

In this sample, this clonotype turned up a few times. The rearrangement links TRBV29-1 to TRBJ1-2, with 10 bases that match TRBD1. Trimming cost V 1 base and J 2 bases; bases outside gene matches: 4. The CDR3 contains 15 residues. CDR1 is SQVTM and CDR2 is ANQGSEA in the germline V gene. The CDR3 here is CSVEVGQGTNYGYTF. CDR3 nucleotides: TGCAGCGTTGAAGTGGGACAGGGGACCAACTATGGCTACACCTTC.

This chain joins TRBV7-9 and TRBJ1-5, with a possible D match to TRBD1 (5 bases). This CDR3 is built from 14 residues. V lost 5 bases, J lost 10 bases, and 18 bases lay in between. CDR1 and CDR2 (germline): SEHNR, FQNEAQ (reference sequence). The CDR3: CASSAKGRWGPQHF. DNA for the CDR3: TGTGCCAGCAGCGCGAAGGGGCGATGGGGACCCCAGCATTTT.

The V call is TRBV19, the J call TRBJ1-1; D not certain. The CDR3 runs to 16 residues. CDR1 and CDR2 (germline): LNHDA, SQIVND (reference sequence). The germline V and J ends were trimmed by 5 bases and 1 base, with 17 bases remaining between them. The CDR3 DNA reads as TGTGCCAGTAGTGCCAAGGGCATGGGAGCGAACACTGAAGCTTTCTTT. Its translation is CASSAKGMGANTEAFF.

This clonotype appeared many times. V and J are TRBV29-1 and TRBJ1-1, with D possibly being TRBD1 (5 bases). The V end was cut by 3 bases, the J end by 0 bases, with 11 bases between. The germline V gene has CDR1 SQVTM and CDR2 ANQGSEA. There are 14 residues in the CDR3. CDR3 in DNA: TGCAGCGTTGACCATCAGGGCCTGAACACTGAAGCTTTCTTT. Its translation: CSVDHQGLNTEAFF. Complete variable domain (other parts from reference TRBV29-1 and TRBJ1-1): SAVISQKPSRDICQRGTSLTIQCQVDSQVTMMFWYRQQPGQSLTLIATANQGSEATYESGFVIDKFPISRPNLTFSTLTVSNMSPEDSSIYLCSVDHQGLNTEAFFGQGTRLTVV.

The chain joins TRBV6-5 to TRBJ1-1; 8 bases match TRBD1. Per germline, CDR1 MNHEY and CDR2 SVGAGI. Trimming took 6 bases from V and 5 from J; bases not matched to a gene: 5. The CDR3 loop spans 13 amino acids. For the CDR3, the DNA is TGTGCCAGCAGGACAGGGGCCGGGACTGAAGCTTTCTTT. Its protein product is CASRTGAGTEAFF.

With respect to this clonotype: This may be a read error: a much more frequent sequence differs by one nucleotide. This chain links TRBV7-9 with TRBJ1-4; weak D call: TRBD1 (6 bases). The CDR3 loop spans 16 amino acids. Germline CDR1 and CDR2: SEHNR and FQNEAQ (reference sequence). As DNA, the CDR3 is TGTGCCAGCAGCTTAGGAGCCAGGGGAGGCAATGAAAGACTGTTTTTT. This translates into CASSLGARGGNERLFF.

This clonotype occurred many times. The CDR3 DNA follows: TGTGCCAGCAGTGTGAGAGAGAACACTGAAGCTTTCTTT. It yields the protein CASSVRENTEAFF. The chain uses TRBV2 and TRBJ1-1; unclear D gene. V lost 4 bases and J lost 1, with 7 bases in between. This CDR3 is 13 amino acids long. Germline CDR1 is SNHLY and CDR2 is FYNNEI. Supplemented by reference TRBV2 and TRBJ1-1, the full variable domain reads EPEVTQTPSHQVTQMGQEVILRCVPISNHLYFYWYRQILGQKVEFLVSFYNNEISEKSEIFDDQFSVERPDGSNFTLKIRSTKLEDSAMYFCASSVRENTEAFFGQGTRLTVV.